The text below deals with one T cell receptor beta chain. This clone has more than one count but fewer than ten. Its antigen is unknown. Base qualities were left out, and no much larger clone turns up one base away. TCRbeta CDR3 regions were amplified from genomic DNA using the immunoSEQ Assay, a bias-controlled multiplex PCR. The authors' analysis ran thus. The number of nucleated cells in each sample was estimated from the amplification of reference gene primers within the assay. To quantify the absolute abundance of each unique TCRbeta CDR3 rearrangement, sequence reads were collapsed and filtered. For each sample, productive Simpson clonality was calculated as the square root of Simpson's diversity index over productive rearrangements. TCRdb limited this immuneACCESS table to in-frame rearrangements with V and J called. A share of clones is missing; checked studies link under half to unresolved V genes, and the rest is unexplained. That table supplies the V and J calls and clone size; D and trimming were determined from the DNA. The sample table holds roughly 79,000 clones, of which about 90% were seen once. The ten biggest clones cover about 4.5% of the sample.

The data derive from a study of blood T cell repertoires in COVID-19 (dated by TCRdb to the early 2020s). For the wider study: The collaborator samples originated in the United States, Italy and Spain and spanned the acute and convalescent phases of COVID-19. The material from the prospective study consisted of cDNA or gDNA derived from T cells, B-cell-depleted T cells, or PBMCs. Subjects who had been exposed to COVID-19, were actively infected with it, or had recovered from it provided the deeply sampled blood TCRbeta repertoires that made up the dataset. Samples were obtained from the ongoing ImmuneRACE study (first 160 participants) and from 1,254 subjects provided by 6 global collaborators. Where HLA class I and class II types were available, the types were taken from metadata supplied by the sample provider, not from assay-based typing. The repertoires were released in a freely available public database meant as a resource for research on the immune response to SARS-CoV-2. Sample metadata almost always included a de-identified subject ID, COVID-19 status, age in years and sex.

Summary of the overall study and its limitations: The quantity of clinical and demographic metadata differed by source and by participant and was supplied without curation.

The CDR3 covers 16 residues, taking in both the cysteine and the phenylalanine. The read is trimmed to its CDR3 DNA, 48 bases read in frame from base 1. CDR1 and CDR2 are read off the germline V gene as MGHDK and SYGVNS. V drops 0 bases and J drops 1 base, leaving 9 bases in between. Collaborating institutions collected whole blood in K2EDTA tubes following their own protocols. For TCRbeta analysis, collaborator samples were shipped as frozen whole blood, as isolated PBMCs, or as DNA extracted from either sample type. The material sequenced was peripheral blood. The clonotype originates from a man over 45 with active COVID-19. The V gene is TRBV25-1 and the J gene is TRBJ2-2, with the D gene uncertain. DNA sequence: TGTGCCAGCAGTGAATATAGAGTTATGAACACCGGGGAGCTGTTTTTT. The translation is CASSEYRVMNTGELFF.